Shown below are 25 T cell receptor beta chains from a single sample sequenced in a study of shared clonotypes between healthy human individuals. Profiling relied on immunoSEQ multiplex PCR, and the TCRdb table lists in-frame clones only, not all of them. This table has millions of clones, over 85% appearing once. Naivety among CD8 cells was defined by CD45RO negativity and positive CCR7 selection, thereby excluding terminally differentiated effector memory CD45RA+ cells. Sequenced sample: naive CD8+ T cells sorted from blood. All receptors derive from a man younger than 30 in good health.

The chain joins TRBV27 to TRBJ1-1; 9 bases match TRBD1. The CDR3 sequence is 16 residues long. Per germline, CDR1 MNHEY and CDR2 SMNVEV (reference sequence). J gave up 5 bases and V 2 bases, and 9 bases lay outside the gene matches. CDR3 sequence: CASSLGATGGGTEAFF. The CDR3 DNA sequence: TGTGCCAGCAGTTTAGGGGCAACAGGGGGCGGGACTGAAGCTTTCTTT.

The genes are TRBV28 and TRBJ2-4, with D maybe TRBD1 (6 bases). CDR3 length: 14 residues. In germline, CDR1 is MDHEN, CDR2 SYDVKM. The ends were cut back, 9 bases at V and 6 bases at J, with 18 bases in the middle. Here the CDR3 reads CASALVGALNIQYF. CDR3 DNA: TGTGCCAGTGCTCTTGTGGGGGCTTTAAACATTCAGTACTTC. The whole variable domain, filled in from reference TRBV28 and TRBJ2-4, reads DVKVTQSSRYLVKRTGEKVFLECVQDMDHENMFWYRQDPGLGLRLIYFSYDVKMKEKGDIPEGYSVSREKKERFSLILESASTNQTSMYLCASALVGALNIQYFGAGTRLSVL.

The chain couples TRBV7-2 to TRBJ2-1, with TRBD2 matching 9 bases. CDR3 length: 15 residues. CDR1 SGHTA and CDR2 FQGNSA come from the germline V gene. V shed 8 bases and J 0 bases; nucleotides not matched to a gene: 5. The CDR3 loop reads CASVPSGASYNEQFF. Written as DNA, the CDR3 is TGTGCCAGCGTCCCTAGCGGGGCCTCCTACAATGAGCAGTTCTTC.

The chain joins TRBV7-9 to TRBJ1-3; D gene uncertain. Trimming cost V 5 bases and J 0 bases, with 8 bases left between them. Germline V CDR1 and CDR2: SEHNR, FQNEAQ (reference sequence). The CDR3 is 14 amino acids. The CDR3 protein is CASSKDISGNTIYF. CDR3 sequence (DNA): TGTGCCAGCAGCAAAGATATCTCTGGAAACACCATATATTTT.

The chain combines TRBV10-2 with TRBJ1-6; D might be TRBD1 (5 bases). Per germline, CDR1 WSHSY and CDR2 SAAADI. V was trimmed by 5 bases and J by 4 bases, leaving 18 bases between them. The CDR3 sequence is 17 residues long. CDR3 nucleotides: TGCGCCAGCAGTTCGGACATAACCGGTCAATATAATTCACCCCTCCACTTT. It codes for CASSSDITGQYNSPLHF.

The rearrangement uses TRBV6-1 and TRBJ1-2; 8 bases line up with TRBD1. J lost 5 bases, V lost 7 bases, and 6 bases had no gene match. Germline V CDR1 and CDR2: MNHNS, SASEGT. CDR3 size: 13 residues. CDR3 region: CASNQGARYGYTF. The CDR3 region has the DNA TGTGCCAGCAACCAGGGGGCGAGGTATGGCTACACCTTC.

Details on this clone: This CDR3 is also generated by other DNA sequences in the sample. CDR3 sequence reads: CASSPRLPQETQYF. For the CDR3, the DNA is TGTGCCAGCAGCCCCCGACTACCTCAAGAGACCCAGTACTTC. V and J are TRBV9 and TRBJ2-5, with D perhaps TRBD2 (5 bases). The CDR3 consists of 14 residues. Germline assignment: CDR1 SGDLS and CDR2 YYNGEE. Trimming pared 4 bases from V and 2 bases from J, leaving 12 bases between.

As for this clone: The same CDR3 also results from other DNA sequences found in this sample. The CDR3 is CASSLGNSPLHF. In DNA form, the CDR3 reads TGTGCCAGCAGCTTAGGGAATTCACCCCTCCACTTT. This chain links TRBV5-6 with TRBJ1-6; D remains unclear. The CDR3 spans 12 residues. CDR1 is SGHDT, CDR2 YYEEEE, per germline. V was shortened by 2 bases and J by 7 bases, with 4 bases between the two germline ends.

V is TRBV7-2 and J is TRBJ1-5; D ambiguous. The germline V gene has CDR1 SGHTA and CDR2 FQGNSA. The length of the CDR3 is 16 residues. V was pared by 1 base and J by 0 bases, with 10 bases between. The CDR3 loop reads CASSLGTVYSNQPQHF. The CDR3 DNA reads TGTGCCAGCAGCTTAGGAACCGTTTATAGCAATCAGCCCCAGCATTTT.

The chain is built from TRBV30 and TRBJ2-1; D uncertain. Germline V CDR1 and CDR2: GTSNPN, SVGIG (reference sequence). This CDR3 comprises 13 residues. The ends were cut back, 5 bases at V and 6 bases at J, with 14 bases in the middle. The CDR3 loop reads CAWRRSAFNEQFF. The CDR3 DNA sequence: TGTGCCTGGCGTCGGTCGGCATTCAATGAGCAGTTCTTC. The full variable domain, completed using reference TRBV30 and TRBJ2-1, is SQTIHQWPATLVQPVGSPLSLECTVEGTSNPNLYWYRQAAGRGLQLLFYSVGIGQISSEVPQNLSASRPQDRQFILSSKKLLLSDSGFYLCAWRRSAFNEQFFGPGTRLTVL.

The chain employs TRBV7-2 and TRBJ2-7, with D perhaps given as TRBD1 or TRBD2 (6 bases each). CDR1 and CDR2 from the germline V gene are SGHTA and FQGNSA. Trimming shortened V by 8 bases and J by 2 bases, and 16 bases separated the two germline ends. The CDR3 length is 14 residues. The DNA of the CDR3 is TGTGCCAGCTCGGGGAGGTGGGGGCCCTACGAGCAGTACTTC. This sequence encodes CASSGRWGPYEQYF.

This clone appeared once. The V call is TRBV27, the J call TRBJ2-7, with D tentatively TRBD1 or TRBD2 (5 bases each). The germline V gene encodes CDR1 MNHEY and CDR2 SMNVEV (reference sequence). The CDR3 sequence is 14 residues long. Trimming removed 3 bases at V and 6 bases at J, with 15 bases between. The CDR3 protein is CASSFSRGASEQYF. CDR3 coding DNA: TGTGCCAGCAGTTTCTCCCGAGGGGCCAGCGAGCAGTACTTC.

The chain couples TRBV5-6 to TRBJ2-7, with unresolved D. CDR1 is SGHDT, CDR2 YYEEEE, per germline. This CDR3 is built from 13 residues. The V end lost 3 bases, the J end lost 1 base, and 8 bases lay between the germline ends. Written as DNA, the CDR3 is TGTGCCAGCAGCTCTCAGAATTCCTACGAGCAGTACTTC. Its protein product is CASSSQNSYEQYF.

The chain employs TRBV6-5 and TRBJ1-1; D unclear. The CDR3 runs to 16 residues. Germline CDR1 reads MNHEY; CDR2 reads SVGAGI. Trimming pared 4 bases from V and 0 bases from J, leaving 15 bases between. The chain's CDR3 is CASSSLFQTLNTEAFF. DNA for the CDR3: TGTGCCAGCAGTTCCCTGTTCCAAACGTTGAACACTGAAGCTTTCTTT.

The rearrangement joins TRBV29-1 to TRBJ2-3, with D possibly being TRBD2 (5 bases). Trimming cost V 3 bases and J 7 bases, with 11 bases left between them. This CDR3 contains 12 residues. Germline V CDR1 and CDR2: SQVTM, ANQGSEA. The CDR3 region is CSVDEGLYTQYF. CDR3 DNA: TGCAGCGTTGATGAGGGTCTTTATACGCAGTATTTT.

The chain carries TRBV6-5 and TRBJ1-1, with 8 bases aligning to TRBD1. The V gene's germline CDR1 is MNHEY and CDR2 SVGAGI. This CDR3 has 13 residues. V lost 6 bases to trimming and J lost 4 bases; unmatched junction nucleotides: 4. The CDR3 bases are TGTGCCAGCAGCCCGACAGGGGTCACTGAAGCTTTCTTT. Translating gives CASSPTGVTEAFF.

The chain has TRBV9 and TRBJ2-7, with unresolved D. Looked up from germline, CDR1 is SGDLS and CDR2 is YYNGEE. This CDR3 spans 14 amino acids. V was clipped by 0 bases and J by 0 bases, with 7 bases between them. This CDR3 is CASSVGVDSYEQYF. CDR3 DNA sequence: TGTGCCAGCAGCGTAGGGGTGGACTCCTACGAGCAGTACTTC.

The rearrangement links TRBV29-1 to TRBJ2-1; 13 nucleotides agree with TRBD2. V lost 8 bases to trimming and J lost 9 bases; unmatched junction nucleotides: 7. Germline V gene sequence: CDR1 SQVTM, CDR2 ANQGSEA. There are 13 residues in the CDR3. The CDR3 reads CSYFGLAGVEQFF. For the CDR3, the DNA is TGCAGCTATTTCGGACTAGCGGGAGTTGAGCAGTTCTTC.

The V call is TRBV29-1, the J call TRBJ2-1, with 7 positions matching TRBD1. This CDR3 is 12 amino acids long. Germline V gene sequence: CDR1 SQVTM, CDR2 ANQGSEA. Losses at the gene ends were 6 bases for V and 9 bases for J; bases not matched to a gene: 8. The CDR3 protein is CSVATGVREQFF. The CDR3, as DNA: TGCAGCGTCGCCACAGGGGTGCGTGAGCAGTTCTTC.

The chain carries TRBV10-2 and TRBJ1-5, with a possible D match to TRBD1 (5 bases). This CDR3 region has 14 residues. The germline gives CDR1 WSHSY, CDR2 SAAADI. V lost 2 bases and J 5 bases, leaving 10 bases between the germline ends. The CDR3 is CASSEMRGDQPQHF. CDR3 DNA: TGCGCCAGCAGTGAGATGAGGGGCGATCAGCCCCAGCATTTT.

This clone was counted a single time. The chain's CDR3 is CAKAVDTRLPYEQYF. CDR3 bases: TGTGCCAAAGCCGTAGACACCCGCTTACCCTACGAGCAGTACTTC. This chain links TRBV27 with TRBJ2-7; D remains unclear. The CDR3 totals 15 residues. Between the trimmed V and J ends, which lost 10 bases and 2 bases, there was a span of 21 bases. Germline CDR1 reads MNHEY; CDR2 reads SMNVEV (reference sequence).

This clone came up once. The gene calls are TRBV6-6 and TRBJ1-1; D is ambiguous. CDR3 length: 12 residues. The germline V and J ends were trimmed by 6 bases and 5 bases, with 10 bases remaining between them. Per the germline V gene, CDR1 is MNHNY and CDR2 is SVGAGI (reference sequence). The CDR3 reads CASSQAGTEAFF. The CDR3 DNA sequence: TGTGCCAGCAGCCAGGCGGGGACTGAAGCTTTCTTT.

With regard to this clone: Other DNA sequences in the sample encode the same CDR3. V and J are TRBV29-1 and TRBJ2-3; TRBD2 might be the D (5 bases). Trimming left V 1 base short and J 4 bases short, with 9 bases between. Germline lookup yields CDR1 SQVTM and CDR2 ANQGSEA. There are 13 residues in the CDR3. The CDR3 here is CSVEGLAADTQYF. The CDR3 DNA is TGCAGCGTTGAAGGGCTAGCCGCAGATACGCAGTATTTT.

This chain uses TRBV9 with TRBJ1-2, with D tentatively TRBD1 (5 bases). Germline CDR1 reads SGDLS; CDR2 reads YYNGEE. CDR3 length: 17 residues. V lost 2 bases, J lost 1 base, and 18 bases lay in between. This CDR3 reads CASSVYSGQALNYGYTF. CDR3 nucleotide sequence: TGTGCCAGCAGCGTTTATTCAGGGCAGGCCCTTAACTATGGCTACACCTTC. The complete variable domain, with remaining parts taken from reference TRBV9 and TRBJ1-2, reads DSGVTQTPKHLITATGQRVTLRCSPRSGDLSVYWYQQSLDQGLQFLIQYYNGEERAKGNILERFSAQQFPDLHSELNLSSLELGDSALYFCASSVYSGQALNYGYTFGSGTRLTVV.

The CDR3 region has the DNA TGCAGCGTTGGTCCGGCCGGGGCGCGGGGGGATACGCAGTATTTT. Translation: CSVGPAGARGDTQYF. The chain combines TRBV29-1 with TRBJ2-3, with TRBD2 matching over 7 bases. The CDR3 runs 15 residues. Germline V gene data show CDR1 as SQVTM and CDR2 as ANQGSEA. Trimming at V came to 4 bases and at J to 6 bases, leaving 13 bases not matched to a gene.